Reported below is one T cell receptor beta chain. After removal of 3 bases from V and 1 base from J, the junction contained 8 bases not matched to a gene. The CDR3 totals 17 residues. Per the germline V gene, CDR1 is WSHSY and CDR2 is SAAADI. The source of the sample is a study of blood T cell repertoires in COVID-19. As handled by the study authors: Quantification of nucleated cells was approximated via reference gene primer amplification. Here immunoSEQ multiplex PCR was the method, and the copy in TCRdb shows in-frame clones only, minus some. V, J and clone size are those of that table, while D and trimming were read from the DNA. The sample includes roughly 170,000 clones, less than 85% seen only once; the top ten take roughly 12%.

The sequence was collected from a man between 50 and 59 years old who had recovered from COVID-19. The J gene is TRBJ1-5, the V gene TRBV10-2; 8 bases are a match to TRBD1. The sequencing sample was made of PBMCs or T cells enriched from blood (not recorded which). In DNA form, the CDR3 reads TGCGCCAGCAGTGAAAATCAGGGGGCGTGGAGCAATCAGCCCCAGCATTTT. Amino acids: CASSENQGAWSNQPQHF.